This T cell receptor (beta chain) was recorded in a study of blood T cell repertoires in COVID-19. Study-level information: Samples taken during acute and convalescent COVID-19 were collected in the United States, Italy and Spain. The cDNA or gDNA used as material had been derived from T cells, B-cell-depleted T cells, or PBMCs.

The CDR3 consists of 16 residues. The V segment lost 4 bases and the J segment 0 bases; nucleotides outside the gene matches: 7. Germline values: CDR1 PRHDT, CDR2 FYEKMQ (reference sequence). As processed by the authors: Estimates of nucleated cell counts were drawn from the amplification of reference gene primers. Profiled with immunoSEQ multiplex PCR; TCRdb holds only in-frame clones, not every one. The V and J calls and clone size were taken over from that table, and D and trimming were inferred from the DNA. This sample has almost 300,000 clones, with around 90% found just once. This chain joins TRBV13 and TRBJ2-5; 8 positions agree with TRBD1. Sequenced: peripheral blood. The sequence came from a man between 65 and 79 years old with acute or convalescent COVID-19. This chain's CDR3 is CASSSEDRAYQETQYF. The CDR3 DNA reads TGTGCCAGCAGCTCAGAGGACAGGGCCTACCAAGAGACCCAGTACTTC. The full variable domain, its missing parts supplied by reference TRBV13 and TRBJ2-5, is AAGVIQSPRHLIKEKRETATLKCYPIPRHDTVYWYQQGPGQDPQFLISFYEKMQSDKGSIPDRFSAQQFSDYHSELNMSSLELGDSALYFCASSSEDRAYQETQYFGPGTRLLVL.